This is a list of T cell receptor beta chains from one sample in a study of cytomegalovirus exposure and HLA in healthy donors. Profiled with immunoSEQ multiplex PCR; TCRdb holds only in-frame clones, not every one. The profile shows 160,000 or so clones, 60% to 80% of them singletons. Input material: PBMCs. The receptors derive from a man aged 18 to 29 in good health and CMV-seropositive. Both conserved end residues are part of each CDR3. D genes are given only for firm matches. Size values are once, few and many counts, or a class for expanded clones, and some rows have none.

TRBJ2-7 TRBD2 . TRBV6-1 TGTGCCAGCAGTGAAGCCACTTTCTACGGCGGGAGCAGGCACGAGCAGTACTTC CASSEATFYGGSRHEQYF
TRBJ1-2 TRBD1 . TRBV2 TGTGCCAGCAGTGTTACCGGGACAGTCTCGAACTATGGCTACACCTTC CASSVTGTVSNYGYTF
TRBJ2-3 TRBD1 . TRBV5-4 TGTGCCAGCAGCTATCCGGGACAGGGCCTTGGCACAGATACGCAGTATTTT CASSYPGQGLGTDTQYF
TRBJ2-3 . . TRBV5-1 TGCGCCAGCAGCCACCGGGACTTCCGCACCGCAGATACGCAGTATTTT CASSHRDFRTADTQYF
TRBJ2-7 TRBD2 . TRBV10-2 TGCGCCAGCACCCCAGCGGGAGGGCCCCACGAGCAGTACTTC CASTPAGGPHEQYF
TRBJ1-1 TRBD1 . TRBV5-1 TGCGCCAGCAGCTTGCGGGGTGGCGGCCAGGGGGACACTGAAGCTTTCTTT CASSLRGGGQGDTEAFF
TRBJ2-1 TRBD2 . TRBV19 TGTGCCAGTAGTATAGTACTAGCGGGAGGGATCGGTGAGCAGTTCTTC CASSIVLAGGIGEQFF
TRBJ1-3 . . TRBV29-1 TGCAGCGTTGAAACGGCGGCCTCTGGAAACACCATATATTTT CSVETAASGNTIYF
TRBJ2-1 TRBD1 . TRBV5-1 TGCGCCAGCAGGTCAGGGGGCTCATACAATGAGCAGTTCTTC CASRSGGSYNEQFF
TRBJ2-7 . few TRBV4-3 TGCGCCAGCAGCCAAGATCTTGGCCGGGGTGAGCAGTACTTC CASSQDLGRGEQYF